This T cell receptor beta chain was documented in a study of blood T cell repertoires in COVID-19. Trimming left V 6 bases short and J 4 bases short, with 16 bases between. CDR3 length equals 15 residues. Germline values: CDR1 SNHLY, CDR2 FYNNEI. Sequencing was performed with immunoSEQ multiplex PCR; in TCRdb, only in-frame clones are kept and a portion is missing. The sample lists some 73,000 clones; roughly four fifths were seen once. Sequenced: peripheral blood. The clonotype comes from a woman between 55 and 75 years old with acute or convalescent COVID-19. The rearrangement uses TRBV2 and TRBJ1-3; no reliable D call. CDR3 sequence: CASSTDSLGGNTIYF. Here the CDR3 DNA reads TGTGCCAGCAGCACGGACTCCTTAGGAGGAAACACCATATATTTT.